Each of the 17 T cell receptor beta chains below was sequenced from the same sample in a study of blood T cell repertoires in COVID-19. Clones were sequenced by immunoSEQ multiplex PCR, and TCRdb holds only the in-frame ones, with some missing. The table shows under 400,000 clones, with 85% to 90% occurring only once. Sequences were obtained from peripheral blood. The receptors here all came from a woman aged 25-40 years with COVID-19, enrolled during active disease.

The chain employs TRBV30 and TRBJ1-1, with D possibly matching TRBD1 (6 bases). CDR1 is GTSNPN, CDR2 SVGIG, per germline (reference sequence). V dropped 5 bases and J dropped 1 base, with 14 bases sitting between them. The CDR3 has 14 residues. The CDR3 here is CAWAKDSQNTEAFF. CDR3 bases: TGTGCCTGGGCGAAGGACAGTCAGAACACTGAAGCTTTCTTT.

This clone was observed a single time. The chain carries TRBV5-1 and TRBJ1-1; D is possibly TRBD1 (6 bases). Germline CDR1 and CDR2: SGHRS and YFSETQ. The CDR3 spans 14 residues. Trimming shortened V by 2 bases and J by 3 bases, and 11 bases separated the two germline ends. The CDR3: CASSFVQGDTEAFF. CDR3 nucleotide sequence: TGCGCCAGCAGCTTCGTACAGGGCGACACTGAAGCTTTCTTT. Full variable domain (outside the CDR3, taken from reference TRBV5-1 and TRBJ1-1): KAGVTQTPRYLIKTRGQQVTLSCSPISGHRSVSWYQQTPGQGLQFLFEYFSETQRNKGNFPGRFSGRQFSNSRSEMNVSTLELGDSALYLCASSFVQGDTEAFFGQGTRLTVV.

The chain is built from TRBV5-6 and TRBJ2-3; tentative D call: TRBD1 (6 bases). Trimming took 4 bases from V and 0 from J, leaving 18 bases between them. The CDR3 runs 17 residues. Looked up from germline, CDR1 is SGHDT and CDR2 is YYEEEE. CDR3 region: CASSRLSMGHSTDTQYF. In nucleotides, the CDR3 is TGTGCCAGCAGCCGGTTATCCATGGGACATAGCACAGATACGCAGTATTTT.

The J gene is TRBJ1-4, the V gene TRBV14; perhaps TRBD1 as D (5 bases). Germline V gene lookup returns CDR1 SGHDN and CDR2 FVKESK. The CDR3 loop spans 14 amino acids. V dropped 4 bases and J dropped 8 bases, with 14 bases sitting between them. The CDR3 sequence: CASSLRRGGEKLFF. CDR3 in DNA: TGTGCCAGCAGCCTCCGGAGGGGAGGCGAAAAACTGTTTTTT.

The V call is TRBV24-1, the J call TRBJ1-2; 7 bases match TRBD1. V lost 5 bases, J lost 6 bases, and 26 bases stayed unmatched. Per the germline V gene, CDR1 is KGHDR and CDR2 is SFDVKD. The CDR3 runs to 20 residues. CDR3: CATSVWFWPAMGTEADGYTF. CDR3 nucleotides: TGTGCCACCAGTGTTTGGTTCTGGCCCGCGATGGGGACAGAGGCAGATGGCTACACCTTC.

DNA for the CDR3: TGTGCCAGCAGCCCGGTTGCGGGAAGCTCCTACGAGCAGTACTTC. Protein product: CASSPVAGSSYEQYF. This chain links TRBV5-5 with TRBJ2-7; perhaps TRBD2 as D (6 bases). The CDR3 runs 15 residues. Germline loops: CDR1 SGHKS, CDR2 YYEKEE (reference sequence). Trimming removed 4 bases at V and 0 bases at J, with 14 bases between.

The CDR3 loop reads CASRDRGRTEAFF. In DNA, the CDR3 is TGTGCCAGCAGAGACAGGGGGCGGACTGAAGCTTTCTTT. J is TRBJ1-1 and V is TRBV11-2; 10 positions match TRBD1. Germline V CDR1 and CDR2: SGHAT, FQNNGV. V was pared by 6 bases and J by 5 bases, with 3 bases of the junction left unmatched. This CDR3 spans 13 amino acids.

V usage is TRBV5-1 and J usage is TRBJ2-7, with D perhaps matching TRBD1 (5 bases). The germline V gene encodes CDR1 SGHRS and CDR2 YFSETQ. The CDR3 consists of 13 residues. Between the trimmed V and J ends, which lost 0 bases and 5 bases, there was a span of 9 bases. The CDR3 coding sequence is TGCGCCAGCAGCTTGGAACAGGTCGACGAGCAGTACTTC. Translated, it gives CASSLEQVDEQYF.

V usage is TRBV18 and J usage is TRBJ1-4, with 8 positions matching TRBD1. The V gene end was trimmed by 3 bases and the J gene end by 7 bases; junction bases not matched to a gene: 7. Germline assignment: CDR1 KGHSH and CDR2 LQKENI. This CDR3 spans 15 amino acids. The CDR3 nucleotides read TGTGCCAGCTCACCGGGGACAGGTCCTACTGAAAAACTGTTTTTT. It yields the protein CASSPGTGPTEKLFF.

J is TRBJ2-7 and V is TRBV30; 8 bases fit TRBD1. V shed 3 bases, J shed 6 bases, and the junction held 10 bases outside the gene matches. This CDR3 has 14 amino acids. Germline V gene data show CDR1 as GTSNPN and CDR2 as SVGIG (reference sequence). The CDR3 DNA follows: TGTGCCTGGAGAAGACAGGGGACCTGGTCCGAGCAGTACTTC. This translates into CAWRRQGTWSEQYF. Complete variable domain (other parts from reference TRBV30 and TRBJ2-7): SQTIHQWPATLVQPVGSPLSLECTVEGTSNPNLYWYRQAAGRGLQLLFYSVGIGQISSEVPQNLSASRPQDRQFILSSKKLLLSDSGFYLCAWRRQGTWSEQYFGPGTRLTVT.

The gene calls are TRBV12-3 or TRBV12-4 and TRBJ1-1; the D is unclear. The CDR3 covers 13 residues. Trimming removed 7 bases from V and 2 bases from J, with 11 bases in between. CDR3 sequence reads: CASMVGVNTEAFF. Written as DNA, the CDR3 is TGTGCCAGCATGGTGGGAGTAAACACTGAAGCTTTCTTT.

The genes are TRBV6-2 or TRBV6-3 and TRBJ2-5; the match to TRBD1 covers 9 bases. In germline, CDR1 is MNHEY, CDR2 SVGEGT. With 0 bases clipped from V and 3 bases from J, the junction kept 5 bases outside the gene matches. This CDR3 spans 16 amino acids. The CDR3 coding sequence is TGTGCCAGCAGTTACTCTTTTGGGACAGGGAAAGAGACCCAGTACTTC. Encoded protein: CASSYSFGTGKETQYF.

The rearrangement uses TRBV5-4 and TRBJ2-6; TRBD1 matches at 10 bases. CDR3 length equals 18 residues. Trimming cost V 5 bases and J 0 bases; bases outside gene matches: 8. The germline gives CDR1 SGHNT, CDR2 YYREEE (reference sequence). CDR3 in DNA: TGTGCCAGCAGGCCTCGGGACAGGGGAACCTCTGGGGCCAACGTCCTGACTTTC. Protein: CASRPRDRGTSGANVLTF.

This chain uses TRBV5-4 with TRBJ2-5; D is unresolved. Germline V gives CDR1 SGHNT, CDR2 YYREEE (reference sequence). Trimming stripped 0 bases from V and 2 bases from J, with 17 bases between. The length of the CDR3 is 17 residues. The CDR3 here is CASSLGSPMVDQETQYF. CDR3 in DNA: TGTGCCAGCAGCTTGGGTAGCCCCATGGTGGATCAAGAGACCCAGTACTTC.

The rearrangement uses TRBV5-1 and TRBJ1-1; D is unresolved. V lost 0 bases to trimming and J lost 1 base, with 7 bases between them. This CDR3 contains 14 residues. CDR1 and CDR2 from the germline V gene are SGHRS and YFSETQ. Written as DNA, the CDR3 is TGCGCCAGCAGCTTGGCCCTGTCGAACACTGAAGCTTTCTTT. Translated: CASSLALSNTEAFF.

The sample holds one count of this clone. This chain joins TRBV29-1 and TRBJ1-2, with D perhaps matching TRBD1 (5 bases). Germline V CDR1 and CDR2: SQVTM, ANQGSEA. V dropped 6 bases and J dropped 1 base, with 12 bases sitting between them. The CDR3 spans 13 residues. This CDR3 is CSVLNDSNYGYTF. The CDR3 bases are TGCAGCGTGCTAAACGACAGTAACTATGGCTACACCTTC.

In the case of this clone: Other DNA sequences in the sample encode the same CDR3. V usage is TRBV6-2 or TRBV6-3 and J usage is TRBJ2-1; D is unclear. Germline CDR1 and CDR2: MNHEY and SVGEGT. V lost 0 bases, J lost 7 bases, and 4 bases lay in between. CDR3 length: 12 amino acids. In DNA form, the CDR3 reads TGTGCCAGCAGTTACTCGAGAAATGAGCAGTTCTTC. It is translated as CASSYSRNEQFF.